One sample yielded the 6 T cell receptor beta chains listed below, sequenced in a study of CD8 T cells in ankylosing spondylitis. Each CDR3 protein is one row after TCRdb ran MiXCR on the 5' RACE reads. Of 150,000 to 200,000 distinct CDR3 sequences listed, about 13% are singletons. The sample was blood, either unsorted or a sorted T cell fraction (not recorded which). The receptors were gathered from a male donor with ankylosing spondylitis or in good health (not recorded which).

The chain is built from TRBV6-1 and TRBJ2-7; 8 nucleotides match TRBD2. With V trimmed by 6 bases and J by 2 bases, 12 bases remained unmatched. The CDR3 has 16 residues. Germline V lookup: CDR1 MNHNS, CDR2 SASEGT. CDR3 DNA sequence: TGTGCCAGCAGCGAACCGAGCGGGGGCAATACCTACGAGCAGTACTTC. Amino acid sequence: CASSEPSGGNTYEQYF.

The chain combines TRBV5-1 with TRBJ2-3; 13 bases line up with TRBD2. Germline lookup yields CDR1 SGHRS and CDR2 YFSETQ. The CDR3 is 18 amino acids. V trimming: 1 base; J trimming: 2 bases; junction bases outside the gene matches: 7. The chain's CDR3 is CASSLRTSGSRNTDTQYF. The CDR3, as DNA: TGCGCCAGCAGCTTGAGGACTAGCGGGAGCCGGAACACAGATACGCAGTATTTT. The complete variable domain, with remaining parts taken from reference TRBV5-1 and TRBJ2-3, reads KAGVTQTPRYLIKTRGQQVTLSCSPISGHRSVSWYQQTPGQGLQFLFEYFSETQRNKGNFPGRFSGRQFSNSRSEMNVSTLELGDSALYLCASSLRTSGSRNTDTQYFGPGTRLTVL.

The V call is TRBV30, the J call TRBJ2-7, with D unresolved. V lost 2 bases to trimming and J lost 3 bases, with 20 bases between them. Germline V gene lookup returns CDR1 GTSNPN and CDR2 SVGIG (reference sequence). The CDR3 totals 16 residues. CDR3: CAWSRPWENPDYEQYF. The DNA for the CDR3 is TGTGCCTGGAGTCGGCCCTGGGAAAATCCCGACTACGAGCAGTACTTC.

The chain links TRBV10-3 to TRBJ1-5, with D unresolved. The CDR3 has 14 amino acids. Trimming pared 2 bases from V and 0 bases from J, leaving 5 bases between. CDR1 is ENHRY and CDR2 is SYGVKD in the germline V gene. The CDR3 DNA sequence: TGTGCCATCAGTGAGAAGTATAGCAATCAGCCCCAGCATTTT. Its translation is CAISEKYSNQPQHF.

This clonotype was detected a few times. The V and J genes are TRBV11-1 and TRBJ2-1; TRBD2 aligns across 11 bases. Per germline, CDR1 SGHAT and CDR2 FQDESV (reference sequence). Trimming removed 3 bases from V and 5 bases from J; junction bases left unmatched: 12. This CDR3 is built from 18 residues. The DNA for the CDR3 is TGTGCCAGCAGCTTCTCCTGGGGGGGACTAGCGGACGACAATGAGCAGTTCTTC. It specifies CASSFSWGGLADDNEQFF.

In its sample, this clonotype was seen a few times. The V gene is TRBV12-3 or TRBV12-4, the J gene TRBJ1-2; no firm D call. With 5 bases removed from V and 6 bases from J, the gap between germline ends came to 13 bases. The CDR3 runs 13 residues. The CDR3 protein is CASSVGGADGYTF. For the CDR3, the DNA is TGTGCCAGCAGTGTAGGCGGTGCGGATGGCTACACCTTC.